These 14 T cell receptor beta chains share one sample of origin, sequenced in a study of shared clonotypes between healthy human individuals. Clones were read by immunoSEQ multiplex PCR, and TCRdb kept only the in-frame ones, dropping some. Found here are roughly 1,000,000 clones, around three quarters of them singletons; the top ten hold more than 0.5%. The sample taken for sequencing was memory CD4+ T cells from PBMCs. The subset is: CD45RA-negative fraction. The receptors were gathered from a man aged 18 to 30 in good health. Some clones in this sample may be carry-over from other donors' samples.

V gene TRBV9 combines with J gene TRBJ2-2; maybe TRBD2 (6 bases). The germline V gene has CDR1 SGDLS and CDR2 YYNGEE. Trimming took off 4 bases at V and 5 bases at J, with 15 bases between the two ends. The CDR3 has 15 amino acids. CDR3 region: CASSKDGLTTGELFF. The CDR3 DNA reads TGTGCCAGCAGCAAGGACGGACTAACTACCGGGGAGCTGTTTTTT.

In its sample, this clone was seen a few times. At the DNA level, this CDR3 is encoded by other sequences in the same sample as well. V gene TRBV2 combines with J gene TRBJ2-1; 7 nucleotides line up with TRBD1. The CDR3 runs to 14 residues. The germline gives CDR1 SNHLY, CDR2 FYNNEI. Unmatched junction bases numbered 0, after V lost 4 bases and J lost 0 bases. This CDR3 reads CASSAGGSYNEQFF. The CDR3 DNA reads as TGTGCCAGCAGTGCAGGGGGCTCCTACAATGAGCAGTTCTTC.

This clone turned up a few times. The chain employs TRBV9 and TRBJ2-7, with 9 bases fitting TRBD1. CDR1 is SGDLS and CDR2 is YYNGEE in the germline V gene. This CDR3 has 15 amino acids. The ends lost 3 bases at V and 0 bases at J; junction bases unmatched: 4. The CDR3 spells CASSEGTGYSYEQYF. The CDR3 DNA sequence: TGTGCCAGCAGCGAAGGGACAGGGTACTCCTACGAGCAGTACTTC.

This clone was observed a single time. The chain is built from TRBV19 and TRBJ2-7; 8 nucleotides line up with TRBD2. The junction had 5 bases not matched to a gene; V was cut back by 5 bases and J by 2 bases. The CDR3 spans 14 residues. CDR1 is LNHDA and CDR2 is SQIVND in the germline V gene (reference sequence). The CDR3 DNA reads TGTGCCAGTAGTGAGACTAGCGCTACCTACGAGCAGTACTTC. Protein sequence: CASSETSATYEQYF.

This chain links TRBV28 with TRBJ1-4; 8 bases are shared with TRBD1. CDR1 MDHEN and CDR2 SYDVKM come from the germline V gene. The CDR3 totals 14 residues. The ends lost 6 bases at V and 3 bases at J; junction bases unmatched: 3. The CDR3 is CASRPGQANEKLFF. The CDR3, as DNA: TGTGCCAGCAGGCCGGGACAGGCTAATGAAAAACTGTTTTTT.

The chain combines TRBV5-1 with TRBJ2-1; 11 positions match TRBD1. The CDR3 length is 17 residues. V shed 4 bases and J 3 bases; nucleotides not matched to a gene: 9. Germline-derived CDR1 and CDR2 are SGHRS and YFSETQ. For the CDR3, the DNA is TGCGCCAGCAGCGCGACACCGGGACAGGGGGGCTACAATGAGCAGTTCTTC. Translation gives CASSATPGQGGYNEQFF.

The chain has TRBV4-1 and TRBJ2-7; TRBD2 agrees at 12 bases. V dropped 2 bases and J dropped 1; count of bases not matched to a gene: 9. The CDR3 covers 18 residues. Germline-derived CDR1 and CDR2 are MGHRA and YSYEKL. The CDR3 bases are TGCGCCAGCAGCCAACGGGAGCTAGCGGGAGGGCCGTCCTACGAGCAGTACTTC. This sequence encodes CASSQRELAGGPSYEQYF.

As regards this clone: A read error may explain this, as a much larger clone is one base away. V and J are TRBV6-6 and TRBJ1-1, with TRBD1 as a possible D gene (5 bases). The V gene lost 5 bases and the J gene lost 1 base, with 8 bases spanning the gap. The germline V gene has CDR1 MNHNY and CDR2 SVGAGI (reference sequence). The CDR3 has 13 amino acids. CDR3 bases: TGTGCCAGCAGTGGAGACAGGAACACTGAAGCTTTCTTT. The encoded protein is CASSGDRNTEAFF.

The CDR3 DNA reads as TGTGCCAGCAACCTCGGGGGGACACTAAACGAGCAGTACTTC. This translates into CASNLGGTLNEQYF. V usage is TRBV2 and J usage is TRBJ2-7; maybe TRBD2 (7 bases). Trimming stripped 7 bases from V and 5 bases from J, with 18 bases between. The CDR3 has 14 residues. CDR1 SNHLY and CDR2 FYNNEI come from the germline V gene.

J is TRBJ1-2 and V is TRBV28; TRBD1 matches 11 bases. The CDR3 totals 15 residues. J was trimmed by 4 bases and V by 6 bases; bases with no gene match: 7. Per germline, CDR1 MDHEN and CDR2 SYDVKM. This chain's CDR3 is CASREGQGVPYGYTF. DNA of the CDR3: TGTGCCAGCAGAGAGGGACAGGGGGTACCCTATGGCTACACCTTC.

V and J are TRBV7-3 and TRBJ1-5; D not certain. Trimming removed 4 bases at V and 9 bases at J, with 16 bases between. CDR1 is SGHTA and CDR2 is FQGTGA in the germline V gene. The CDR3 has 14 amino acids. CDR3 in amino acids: CASSSDGKGGPQHF. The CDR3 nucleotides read TGTGCCAGCAGCTCGGACGGTAAGGGTGGGCCCCAGCATTTT.

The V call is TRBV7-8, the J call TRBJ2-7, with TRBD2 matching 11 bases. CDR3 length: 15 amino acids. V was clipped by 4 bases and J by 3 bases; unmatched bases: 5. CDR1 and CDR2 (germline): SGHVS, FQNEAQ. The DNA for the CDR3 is TGTGCCAGCAGCTATCGACTAGCGGGAAACTACGAGCAGTACTTC. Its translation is CASSYRLAGNYEQYF. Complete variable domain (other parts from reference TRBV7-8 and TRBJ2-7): GAGVSQSPRYKVAKRGQDVALRCDPISGHVSLFWYQQALGQGPEFLTYFQNEAQLDKSGLPSDRFFAERPEGSVSTLKIQRTQQEDSAVYLCASSYRLAGNYEQYFGPGTRLTVT.

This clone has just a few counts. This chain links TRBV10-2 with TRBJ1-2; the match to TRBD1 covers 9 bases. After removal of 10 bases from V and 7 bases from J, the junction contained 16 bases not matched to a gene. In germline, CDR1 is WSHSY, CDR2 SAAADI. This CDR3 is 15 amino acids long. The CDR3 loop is CATRRGDRDSFGYTF. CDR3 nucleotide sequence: TGCGCCACCAGAAGGGGGGACAGGGACTCTTTTGGCTACACCTTC.

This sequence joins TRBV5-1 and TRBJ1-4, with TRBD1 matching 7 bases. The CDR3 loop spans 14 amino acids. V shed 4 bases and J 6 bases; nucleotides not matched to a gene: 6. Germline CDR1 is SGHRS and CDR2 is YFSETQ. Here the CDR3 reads CASSVGQPDEKLFF. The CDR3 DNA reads TGCGCCAGCAGCGTGGGACAGCCTGATGAAAAACTGTTTTTT.